This T cell receptor (beta chain) was profiled in a study of blood T cell repertoires in COVID-19. Study information: Samples representing acute and convalescent COVID-19 were sourced from the United States, Italy and Spain. Sample material is recorded as cDNA or gDNA derived from T cells, B-cell-depleted T cells, or PBMCs.

CDR1 is SGHTA, CDR2 FQGNSA, per germline. Trimming removed 4 bases from V and 6 bases from J; junction bases left unmatched: 4. This CDR3 has 13 residues. Authors' analysis steps: Counts of nucleated cells, estimated from reference gene primer amplification, were obtained. TCRdb's copy holds only in-frame clones and misses some; the assay was immunoSEQ multiplex PCR. That table supplies the V and J calls and clone size; D and trimming were determined from the DNA. The sample lists about 160,000 clones, around 77% occurring once. This clonotype originated in a man aged 65-85 years with acute or convalescent COVID-19. The rearrangement joins TRBV7-2 to TRBJ2-7; 9 bases agree with TRBD2. Material: peripheral blood. The DNA for the CDR3 is TGTGCCAGCAGCTCCAGGACTAGCGCCGAGCAGTACTTC. Translating it yields CASSSRTSAEQYF.